This entry features one TCR beta chain sequence. In germline, CDR1 is MDHEN, CDR2 SYDVKM. V gave up 3 bases and J gave up 1 base, with 15 bases separating them. The CDR3 length is 16 residues. TCRdb itself ran the reads through MiXCR, one entry per CDR3 protein. The sample has more than 250,000 distinct CDR3 sequences, 12% to 15% seen once; the top ten hold 8.5% to 9%. The sample originates from a study of T cell repertoires in cytomegalovirus infection. In the study overall: Evidence of both CMV infection and a matching HLA type came from public TCR beta signatures.

V usage is TRBV28 and J usage is TRBJ1-1; weak D call: TRBD1 (6 bases). The sequencing sample was made of PBMCs. This clonotype was sampled from a human donor in good health (CMV status not recorded). Some clones in this sample may be carry-over from other donors' samples. For the CDR3, the DNA is TGTGCCAGCAGTTTCCCTACTCAGGGGACGAACACTGAAGCTTTCTTT. Its protein is CASSFPTQGTNTEAFF.